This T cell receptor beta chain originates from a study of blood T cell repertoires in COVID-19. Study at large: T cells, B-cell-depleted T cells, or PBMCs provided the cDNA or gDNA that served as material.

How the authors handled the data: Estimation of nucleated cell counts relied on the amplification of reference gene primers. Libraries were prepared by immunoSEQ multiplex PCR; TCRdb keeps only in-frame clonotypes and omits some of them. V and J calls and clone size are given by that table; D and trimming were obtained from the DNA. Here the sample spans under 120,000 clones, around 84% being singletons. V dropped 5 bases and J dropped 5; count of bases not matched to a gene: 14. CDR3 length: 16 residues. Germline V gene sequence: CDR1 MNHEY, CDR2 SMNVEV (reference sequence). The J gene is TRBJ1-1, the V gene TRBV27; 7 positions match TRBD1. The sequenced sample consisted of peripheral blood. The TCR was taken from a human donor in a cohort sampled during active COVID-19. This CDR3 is CASSPNRQGLRTEAFF. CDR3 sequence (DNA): TGTGCCAGCAGTCCCAATCGACAGGGCCTGAGGACTGAAGCTTTCTTT.